Listed below are T cell receptor beta chains from one sample, sequenced in a study of OX40 agonist ivuxolimab in advanced cancers. TCRdb keeps only in-frame clones here, not all; method: immunoSEQ multiplex PCR. The profile shows under 70,000 clones, approximately 92% of them singletons. Specimen: CD4+ or CD8+ T cells sorted from blood, collected in a trial of the OX40 agonist ivuxolimab. The receptors originated from an adult with an advanced solid tumor such as melanoma, head and neck, liver or kidney cancer. CDR3s include the opening cysteine and the closing phenylalanine or tryptophan.

v_gene | CDR3aa
TRBV7-6 | CASSLALGNTIYF
TRBV4-1 | CASSQDLGAFVQETQYF
TRBV7-8 | CASSFPRVEETQYF
TRBV13 | CASSFWGGGYNEQFF
TRBV19 | CASSPALTGEGEAFF
TRBV27 | CASSLMTNTEAFF
TRBV27 | CASRRLAEYEQYF
TRBV6-1 | CASSEWTGVDTQYF
TRBV6-8 | CASSYEQVRHF
TRBV27 | CASSFLGLAGSSTDTQYF
TRBV5-8 | CASSTHRVSYEQYF
TRBV19 | CASSLGAGSTDTQYF
TRBV13 | CASSLEGLGRRATQYF
TRBV7-2 | CASSQLLGQPQHF
TRBV19 | CASSLAGGYNEQFF
TRBV6-5 | CASSYSWAGGYNEQFF
TRBV27 | CASSWRTKQFF
TRBV5-5 | CASSFGSSPYEQYF
TRBV7-9 | CASSLSFVNNSPLHF
TRBV27 | CASSLYEQYF
TRBV4-3 | CASSQDLSYTDTQYF
TRBV5-8 | CASSSSTGLDYGYTF
TRBV6-5 | CASTRGGTDTQYF
TRBV19 | CASSPRLYNEQFF
TRBV29-1 | CSVVGTGYLNEQFF
TRBV7-9 | CASSKTQRFHEQFF
TRBV6-5 | CASRTGGLLYEQYF
TRBV7-9 | CASSIWDSSYEQYF
TRBV9 | CASSVAGMGETQYF
TRBV5-4 | CASSIGAVGEQFF
TRBV4-2 | CASSVGDLIDRGYTF
TRBV6-5 | CASSYGNEQFF
TRBV7-9 | CASSLNLGDSYGYTF
TRBV27 | CASTTGGWYTDTQYF
TRBV2 | CASSPVAGDEQFF
TRBV9 | CASSASTATYEQYF
TRBV5-6 | CASSLVQEVIYGYTF
TRBV5-4 | CASLGQGAGELFF
TRBV7-9 | CASQQTSYNEQFF
TRBV18 | CASSPPGQGGDTEAFF
TRBV5-6 | CASSLGSTDTQYF
TRBV27 | CASSLVSGLPISTDTQYF
TRBV7-8 | CASSFEGDSEAFF
TRBV29-1 | CSVTPTGYEQYF
TRBV27 | CASSFSGGNTGELFF
TRBV7-8 | CASSSRGTGGNAEAFF
TRBV4-3 | CASSQYLVHTEAFF
TRBV19 | CASSKRTGTDTEAFF
TRBV19 | CASSASLGDGYGYTF
TRBV27 | CASSLFGDEQYF
TRBV28 | CASNERAFRGSYNEQFF
TRBV11-2 | CASTIEGTGTEAFF
TRBV5-1 | CASSLRLGGGYNEQFF
TRBV29-1 | CSVLEGSTGELFF